This T cell receptor (beta chain) was recovered during a study of blood T cell repertoires in COVID-19 (dated by TCRdb to about 2020). In the study overall: Collaborator samples came from the United States, Italy and Spain and covered acute and convalescent phases of COVID-19. The prospective study material was composed of cDNA or gDNA derived from T cells, B-cell-depleted T cells, or PBMCs. Subjects who had been exposed to COVID-19, were actively infected with it, or had recovered from it provided the deeply sampled blood TCRbeta repertoires that made up the dataset. The repertoires were released in a freely available public database meant as a resource for research on the immune response to SARS-CoV-2. Samples came from the ongoing ImmuneRACE study (first 160 participants) plus 1,254 subjects from 6 global collaborators. The sample metadata nearly always contained a de-identified subject ID, COVID-19 status, age in years and sex. Where HLA class I and class II types were available, the types were taken from metadata supplied by the sample provider, not from assay-based typing. Results and caveats for the whole study, not just this receptor: Clinical and demographic metadata were provided uncurated, with the amount varying by source and participant.

TCRbeta CDR3 regions were amplified from genomic DNA by means of the immunoSEQ Assay, a bias-controlled multiplex PCR. On the study's bioinformatics: Nucleated cell counts per sample were estimated from amplification of reference gene primers within the assay. Sequence reads were collapsed and filtered to measure the absolute abundance of every unique TCRbeta CDR3 rearrangement. Productive Simpson clonality was computed per sample as the square root of Simpson's diversity index over productive rearrangements. What TCRdb holds here is the immuneACCESS table cut down to in-frame rearrangements. Part of the clones is not present; checked against another copy, under half of the missing clones reflect an unresolved V gene, and the others are unexplained. The V and J calls and the clone size are those of that table, but D and trimming were determined from the DNA. The sample table shows some 290,000 clones, and around 90% are seen once. Less than 3% of the sample comes from the top ten.

The CDR3 measures 14 amino acids from cysteine to phenylalanine. Solely the CDR3 DNA is kept, with 42 bases framed from the first base. CDR1 and CDR2 (SGHNT, YYREEE) derive from the germline V gene (reference sequence). Trimmed from V: 2 bases; trimmed from J: 6 bases; junction bases lacking a gene match: 2. As to this clone: Its cognate antigen has yet to be identified. Base qualities were left out, and no much larger clone turns up one base away.

One collaborating source in Seattle enrolled patients during active infection and followed them longitudinally through the course of disease. Whole blood was collected in K2EDTA tubes by collaborating institutions according to the institutions' own protocols. For TCRbeta analysis, collaborator samples were shipped as frozen whole blood, as isolated PBMCs, or as DNA extracted from either sample type. This clonotype originated in a woman aged 25 to 39 with COVID-19, enrolled during active disease. The sequencing sample was made of peripheral blood. The receptor chain draws on TRBV5-4 and TRBJ1-1, with TRBD1 matching 12 junction bases. CDR3 loop: CASSFRDRGPEAFF. The sequenced DNA is TGTGCCAGCAGCTTTAGGGACAGGGGGCCTGAAGCTTTCTTT.